The rows below give T cell receptor beta chains drawn from one sample of a study of blood T cell repertoires in COVID-19. TCRdb keeps only in-frame clones here, not all; method: immunoSEQ multiplex PCR. In the table there are under 400,000 clones, about 87% of which are singletons. Material for sequencing was peripheral blood. These receptors came from a woman under 40 with COVID-19, enrolled during active disease. CDR3s include the opening cysteine and the closing phenylalanine or tryptophan. The D gene is left open where the match is weak.

len: 13
j_gene: TRBJ2-7
v_gene: TRBV20-1
d_gene: TRBD2
CDR3aa: CSASRASGYEQYF

len: 15
j_gene: TRBJ2-2
v_gene: TRBV7-2
d_gene: -
CDR3aa: CASTLTSRAAGELFF

len: 15
j_gene: TRBJ2-5
v_gene: TRBV5-1
d_gene: -
CDR3aa: CASSTSLRKEETQYF

len: 15
j_gene: TRBJ1-2
v_gene: TRBV27
d_gene: TRBD1
CDR3aa: CATSPEGTGWGGYTF

len: 12
j_gene: TRBJ1-4
v_gene: TRBV19
d_gene: -
CDR3aa: CASSIPGRKLFF

len: 15
j_gene: TRBJ2-7
v_gene: TRBV4-3
d_gene: TRBD2
CDR3aa: CASSQDNSGSYEQYF

len: 14
j_gene: TRBJ2-1
v_gene: TRBV27
d_gene: TRBD2
CDR3aa: CASRASGSSSGQFF

len: 15
j_gene: TRBJ1-1
v_gene: TRBV4-2
d_gene: TRBD1
CDR3aa: CASSLGTGRSTEAFF

len: 12
j_gene: TRBJ1-1
v_gene: TRBV5-1
d_gene: -
CDR3aa: CASSGRNTEAFF

len: 17
j_gene: TRBJ1-1
v_gene: TRBV5-4
d_gene: TRBD1
CDR3aa: CASSSKSDRGSDTEAFF

len: 15
j_gene: TRBJ2-5
v_gene: TRBV6-5
d_gene: TRBD1
CDR3aa: CASSYSKTGQETQYF

len: 14
j_gene: TRBJ1-2
v_gene: TRBV3-1/TRBV3-2
d_gene: -
CDR3aa: CASSLQQVDRGYTF

len: 14
j_gene: TRBJ2-7
v_gene: TRBV7-9
d_gene: TRBD1
CDR3aa: CASSYPGTGFEQYF

len: 13
j_gene: TRBJ1-1
v_gene: TRBV2
d_gene: TRBD1
CDR3aa: CASSGNRGTEAFF

len: 16
j_gene: TRBJ1-6
v_gene: TRBV6-2/TRBV6-3
d_gene: -
CDR3aa: CASSLDTRFYNSPLHF

len: 15
j_gene: TRBJ1-2
v_gene: TRBV5-5
d_gene: -
CDR3aa: CASSLLAGPNYGYTF

len: 15
j_gene: TRBJ2-2
v_gene: TRBV24-1
d_gene: -
CDR3aa: CATSRGKVNTGELFF

len: 12
j_gene: TRBJ2-7
v_gene: TRBV5-3
d_gene: -
CDR3aa: CARSFQGPEQYF

len: 13
j_gene: TRBJ2-1
v_gene: TRBV30
d_gene: -
CDR3aa: CAWSVQLSSAKFF

len: 15
j_gene: TRBJ1-6
v_gene: TRBV6-6
d_gene: -
CDR3aa: CASSYSNGYNSPLHF

len: 14
j_gene: TRBJ2-3
v_gene: TRBV5-4
d_gene: TRBD1
CDR3aa: CASSPGTATDTQYF

len: 14
j_gene: TRBJ1-1
v_gene: TRBV18
d_gene: -
CDR3aa: CASSAAQMNTEAFF

len: 15
j_gene: TRBJ1-3
v_gene: TRBV6-5
d_gene: TRBD1
CDR3aa: CASRATGGSGNTIYF

len: 14
j_gene: TRBJ2-2
v_gene: TRBV10-3
d_gene: -
CDR3aa: CAILADQNTGELFF

len: 14
j_gene: TRBJ2-1
v_gene: TRBV28
d_gene: TRBD1
CDR3aa: CASSPLDRYNEQFF

len: 14
j_gene: TRBJ2-1
v_gene: TRBV28
d_gene: TRBD2
CDR3aa: CASSLAGGTREQFF

len: 11
j_gene: TRBJ2-7
v_gene: TRBV11-2
d_gene: -
CDR3aa: CASSIRYEQYF

len: 15
j_gene: TRBJ2-1
v_gene: TRBV15
d_gene: -
CDR3aa: CATSRGGDSYNEQFF

len: 13
j_gene: TRBJ1-6
v_gene: TRBV28
d_gene: -
CDR3aa: CASGDWLNSPLHF

len: 15
j_gene: TRBJ1-3
v_gene: TRBV19
d_gene: TRBD1
CDR3aa: CASSALQGAGNTIYF

len: 13
j_gene: TRBJ2-1
v_gene: TRBV12-3/TRBV12-4
d_gene: TRBD1
CDR3aa: CASSSGQGDEQFF

len: 15
j_gene: TRBJ2-1
v_gene: TRBV9
d_gene: TRBD2
CDR3aa: CASSTTSGRIDEQFF

len: 16
j_gene: TRBJ1-6
v_gene: TRBV9
d_gene: TRBD1
CDR3aa: CASSLGTGGEHSPLHF

len: 16
j_gene: TRBJ2-2
v_gene: TRBV2
d_gene: -
CDR3aa: CASSVLLATNTGELFF

len: 15
j_gene: TRBJ2-7
v_gene: TRBV13
d_gene: -
CDR3aa: CASSLLQLDSYEQYF

len: 15
j_gene: TRBJ2-3
v_gene: TRBV9
d_gene: TRBD2
CDR3aa: CASSVVSGTTDTQYF

len: 16
j_gene: TRBJ1-1
v_gene: TRBV20-1
d_gene: -
CDR3aa: CSASAGGLRVNTEAFF

len: 18
j_gene: TRBJ2-6
v_gene: TRBV7-6
d_gene: -
CDR3aa: CASSLVVRARSGANVLTF

len: 18
j_gene: TRBJ1-1
v_gene: TRBV28
d_gene: -
CDR3aa: CASSFLDYPTTGGTEAFF

len: 15
j_gene: TRBJ2-2
v_gene: TRBV5-5
d_gene: -
CDR3aa: CASSMTGDYTGELFF

len: 17
j_gene: TRBJ2-3
v_gene: TRBV14
d_gene: TRBD1
CDR3aa: CASSQGVRQGFTDTQYF

len: 16
j_gene: TRBJ1-3
v_gene: TRBV19
d_gene: -
CDR3aa: CASSLTRRTGRNTIYF

len: 17
j_gene: TRBJ2-2
v_gene: TRBV3-1/TRBV3-2
d_gene: TRBD2
CDR3aa: CASSQDRSSGNTGELFF

len: 13
j_gene: TRBJ2-1
v_gene: TRBV19
d_gene: TRBD1
CDR3aa: CASRRTGESEQFF

len: 14
j_gene: TRBJ1-4
v_gene: TRBV5-4
d_gene: -
CDR3aa: CASSLASTDEKLFF

len: 12
j_gene: TRBJ1-1
v_gene: TRBV28
d_gene: -
CDR3aa: CASRARQSEAFF

len: 14
j_gene: TRBJ2-7
v_gene: TRBV10-1
d_gene: -
CDR3aa: CASSEGGRTYEQYF

len: 16
j_gene: TRBJ1-2
v_gene: TRBV7-2
d_gene: -
CDR3aa: CASSLEGGERRYGYTF

len: 15
j_gene: TRBJ2-5
v_gene: TRBV5-1
d_gene: TRBD1
CDR3aa: CASSEGTGPEKTQYF

len: 17
j_gene: TRBJ2-1
v_gene: TRBV2
d_gene: TRBD2
CDR3aa: CASSESGTRGSYNEQFF

len: 12
j_gene: TRBJ2-7
v_gene: TRBV14
d_gene: -
CDR3aa: CASSQVLDRLYF

len: 15
j_gene: TRBJ2-6
v_gene: TRBV2
d_gene: -
CDR3aa: CASRGSASGANVLTF

len: 14
j_gene: TRBJ2-7
v_gene: TRBV29-1
d_gene: TRBD2
CDR3aa: CSVEEIAGTKEQYF

len: 14
j_gene: TRBJ2-7
v_gene: TRBV9
d_gene: TRBD1
CDR3aa: CASSGGTGGYEQYF

len: 13
j_gene: TRBJ1-2
v_gene: TRBV24-1
d_gene: -
CDR3aa: CATSDAVNYGYTF

len: 14
j_gene: TRBJ1-1
v_gene: TRBV19
d_gene: TRBD1
CDR3aa: CASSFGTGNTEAFF

len: 15
j_gene: TRBJ1-1
v_gene: TRBV2
d_gene: -
CDR3aa: CASTDPGLFNAEAFF